The sample holds many counts of the clone carrying this TCR beta chain. Antigen specificity is unknown. This record comes from a study of neurological immune-mediated disorders. Study-level points and caveats: No CDR3 amino acid sequences were shared by expanded clones across subjects, suggesting private repertoires in all groups. TCR clonal expansion peaked in HTLV-1-associated myelopathy patients and was lowest in multiple sclerosis patients.

For the unsorted libraries, 2 million PBMCs stored at -80 C served as input. CDR3 length: 14 residues. CDR1 and CDR2 from the germline V gene are SEHNR and FQNEAQ (reference sequence). V was shortened by 5 bases and J by 0 bases, with 10 bases between the two germline ends. The method for making cDNA was 5'RACE, and it used 10-nucleotide random UMIs. TCRdb re-derived calls from the 5' RACE reads in MiXCR, one entry per CDR3 protein. The table records roughly 71,000 distinct CDR3 sequences, 3.9% of them present only once. V usage is TRBV7-9 and J usage is TRBJ2-5; D is possibly TRBD2 (6 bases). The sequencing input was PBMCs. The sequence came from a man under 40 with multiple sclerosis. CDR3 sequence (DNA): TGTGCCAGCAGCCGCGGGACGGACCAAGAGACCCAGTACTTC. The encoded protein is CASSRGTDQETQYF.